In this sample, the clone carrying this T cell receptor (beta chain) turned up a few times. This entry is derived from a study of CD8+CD57+ T cells in acquired aplastic anemia. For CDR3 and TCR beta VDJ profiling, genomic DNA was the template used. TCRdb ran MiXCR on the reads and lists one entry per CDR3 protein. The sample includes 100,000 to 150,000 distinct CDR3 sequences, over 45% of them seen just once. Per the germline V gene, CDR1 is SGHVS and CDR2 is FQNEAQ. V was pared by 7 bases and J by 5 bases, with 14 bases between. There are 13 residues in the CDR3. This clonotype originated in a human donor in good health, serving as a control. Sequencing used sorted CD4+, CD8+, or CD8+CD57+ T cells (not recorded which) from PBMCs. V is TRBV7-8 and J is TRBJ2-5; D uncertain. CDR3 amino acids: CASTLNTGETQYF. In DNA, the CDR3 is TGTGCCAGCACCCTTAACACCGGGGAGACCCAGTACTTC.